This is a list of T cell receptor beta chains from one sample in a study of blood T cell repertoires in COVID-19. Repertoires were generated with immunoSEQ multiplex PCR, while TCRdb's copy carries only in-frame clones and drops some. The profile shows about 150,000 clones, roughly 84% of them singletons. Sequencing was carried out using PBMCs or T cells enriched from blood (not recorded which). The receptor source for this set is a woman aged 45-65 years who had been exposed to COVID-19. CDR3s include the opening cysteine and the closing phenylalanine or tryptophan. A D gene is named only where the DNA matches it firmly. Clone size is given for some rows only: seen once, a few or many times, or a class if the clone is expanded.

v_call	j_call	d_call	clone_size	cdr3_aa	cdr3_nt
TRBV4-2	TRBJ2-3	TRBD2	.	CASSQEGTSGGIWADTQYF	TGTGCCAGCAGCCAAGAGGGGACTAGCGGGGGTATTTGGGCAGATACGCAGTATTTT
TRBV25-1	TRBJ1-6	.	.	CASSADTRASNSPLHF	TGTGCCAGCAGTGCCGACACCAGGGCGAGTAATTCACCCCTCCACTTT
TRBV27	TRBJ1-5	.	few	CASSLPNQPQHF	TGTGCCAGCAGTTTACCTAATCAGCCCCAGCATTTT
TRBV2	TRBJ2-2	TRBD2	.	CASNAGGLTGELFF	TGTGCCAGCAATGCGGGGGGGCTAACCGGGGAGCTGTTTTTT
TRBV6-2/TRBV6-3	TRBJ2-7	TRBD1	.	CASSFNPRTGGYYEQYF	TGTGCCAGCAGTTTCAATCCCCGGACAGGGGGCTATTACGAGCAGTACTTC
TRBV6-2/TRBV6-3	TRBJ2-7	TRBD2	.	CASSYSISGGVYEQYF	TGTGCCAGCAGTTACTCGATCAGCGGGGGGGTCTACGAGCAGTACTTC
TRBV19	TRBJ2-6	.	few	CASSIREQGLGANVLTF	TGTGCCAGTAGTATTCGAGAACAGGGTCTTGGGGCCAACGTCCTGACTTTC
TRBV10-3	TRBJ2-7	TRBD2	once	CAISERRGLAGEGNEQYF	TGTGCCATCAGTGAGCGAAGGGGGTTAGCGGGAGAAGGAAACGAGCAGTACTTC
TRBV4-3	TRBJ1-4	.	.	CASSQDLYGSATNEKLFF	TGCGCCAGCAGCCAAGATCTTTACGGGAGTGCAACTAATGAAAAACTGTTTTTT
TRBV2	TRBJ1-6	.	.	CAGGSRDDSPLHF	TGTGCCGGAGGGAGCAGGGACGATTCACCCCTCCACTTT
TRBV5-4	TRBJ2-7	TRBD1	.	CASSYSGDRGKGEQYF	TGTGCCAGCAGCTACTCTGGGGACAGGGGAAAAGGGGAGCAGTACTTC
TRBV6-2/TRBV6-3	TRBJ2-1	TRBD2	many	CASSYAGQRERNEQFF	TGTGCCAGCAGTTATGCCGGCCAGCGGGAGAGAAATGAGCAGTTCTTC
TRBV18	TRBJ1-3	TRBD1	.	CASSLVSRDSSGNTIYF	TGTGCCAGCTCACTAGTCAGCAGGGACAGCTCTGGAAACACCATATATTTT
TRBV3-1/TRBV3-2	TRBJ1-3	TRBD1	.	CASSQPGQGTGNTIYF	TGTGCCAGCAGCCAACCGGGACAGGGGACCGGAAACACCATATATTTT
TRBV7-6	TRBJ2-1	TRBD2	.	CASSSSAGGHNEQFF	TGTGCCAGCAGCTCCTCGGCGGGGGGGCACAATGAGCAGTTCTTC
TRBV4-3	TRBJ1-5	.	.	CASSQFCAGEHF	TGCGCCAGCAGCCAATTCTGCGCCGGTGAGCATTTT
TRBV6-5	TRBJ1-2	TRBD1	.	CASRRDRGPSYGYTF	TGTGCCAGCAGGCGGGACAGGGGACCTTCCTATGGCTACACCTTC
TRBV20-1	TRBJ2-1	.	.	CSAFLDEQFF	TGCAGTGCTTTTCTAGATGAGCAGTTCTTC
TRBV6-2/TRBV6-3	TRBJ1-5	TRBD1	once	CASSFRGLGQPQHF	TGTGCCAGCAGTTTCAGGGGGTTAGGTCAGCCCCAGCATTTT
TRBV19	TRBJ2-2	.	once	CASSPPPGFTGELFF	TGTGCCAGTAGTCCACCTCCAGGTTTCACCGGGGAGCTGTTTTTT
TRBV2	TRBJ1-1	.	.	CASSEAPVAEAFF	TGTGCCAGCAGTGAAGCCCCGGTGGCTGAAGCTTTCTTT
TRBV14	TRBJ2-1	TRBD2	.	CASSQGGLAGNEQFF	TGTGCCAGCAGCCAAGGAGGACTAGCGGGGAATGAGCAGTTCTTC
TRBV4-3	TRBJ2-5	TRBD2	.	CASSQVAGGPSDF	TGCGCCAGCAGCCAAGTAGCGGGAGGGCCTAGTGACTTC
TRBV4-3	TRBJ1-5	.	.	CASSQDDSQPQHF	TGCGCCAGCAGCCAAGATGATAGTCAGCCCCAGCATTTT
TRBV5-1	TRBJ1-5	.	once	CASSLAGGEYQPQHF	TGCGCCAGCAGCTTGGCGGGGGGCGAGTATCAGCCCCAGCATTTT
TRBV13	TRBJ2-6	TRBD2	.	CASSQRTGGTGANVLTF	TGTGCCAGCAGCCAACGGACCGGGGGGACTGGGGCCAACGTCCTGACTTTC
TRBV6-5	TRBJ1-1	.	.	CASSYRSRAPNTEAFF	TGTGCCAGCAGTTACCGGAGCAGGGCCCCTAACACTGAAGCTTTCTTT
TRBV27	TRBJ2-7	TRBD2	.	CASNGSGGYEQYF	TGTGCCAGCAACGGTAGCGGGGGCTACGAGCAGTACTTC
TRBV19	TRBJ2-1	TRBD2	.	CASSIGLSVGLAGGDEQFF	TGTGCCAGTAGTATAGGCCTTTCAGTGGGACTAGCGGGAGGGGATGAGCAGTTCTTC
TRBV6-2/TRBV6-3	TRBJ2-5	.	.	CASSRTNKETQYF	TGTGCCAGCAGCCGGACTAATAAAGAGACCCAGTACTTC
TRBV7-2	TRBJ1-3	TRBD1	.	CASSPLIRTGRGNTIYF	TGTGCCAGCAGCCCACTAATCCGGACAGGACGGGGGAACACCATATATTTT
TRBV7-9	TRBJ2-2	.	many	CASSRQNTGELFF	TGTGCCAGCAGCAGACAGAACACCGGGGAGCTGTTTTTT
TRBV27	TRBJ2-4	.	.	CASSTRLGAKNIQYF	TGTGCCAGCAGTACCCGTCTCGGGGCCAAAAACATTCAGTACTTC
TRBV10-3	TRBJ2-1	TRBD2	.	CAISAGGTSGRGSYNEQFF	TGTGCCATCAGCGCTGGTGGGACTAGCGGGAGAGGCTCCTACAATGAGCAGTTCTTC
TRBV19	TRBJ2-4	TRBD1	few	CASSVTGSSRENIQYF	TGTGCCAGTAGTGTGACAGGGTCCTCTAGGGAAAACATTCAGTACTTC
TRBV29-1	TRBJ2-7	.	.	CSVEGMSEAYEQYF	TGCAGCGTTGAAGGTATGTCAGAAGCCTACGAGCAGTACTTC
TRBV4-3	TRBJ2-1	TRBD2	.	CASSPASDRGLTSGRYNEQFF	TGCGCCAGCAGCCCTGCGAGCGACAGGGGGCTCACTAGCGGGAGGTACAATGAGCAGTTCTTC
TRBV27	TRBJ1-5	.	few	CAGESSPQHF	TGTGCCGGAGAATCGTCGCCCCAGCATTTT
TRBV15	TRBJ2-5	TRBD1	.	CATSRQDRDREETQYF	TGTGCCACCAGCAGACAGGACCGAGACAGGGAGGAGACCCAGTACTTC
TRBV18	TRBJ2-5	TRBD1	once	CASSPILTGGYQETQYF	TGTGCCAGCTCACCAATCCTGACAGGGGGGTACCAAGAGACCCAGTACTTC
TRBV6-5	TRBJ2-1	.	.	CASSITGTYNEQFF	TGTGCCAGCAGTATAACGGGGACCTACAATGAGCAGTTCTTC